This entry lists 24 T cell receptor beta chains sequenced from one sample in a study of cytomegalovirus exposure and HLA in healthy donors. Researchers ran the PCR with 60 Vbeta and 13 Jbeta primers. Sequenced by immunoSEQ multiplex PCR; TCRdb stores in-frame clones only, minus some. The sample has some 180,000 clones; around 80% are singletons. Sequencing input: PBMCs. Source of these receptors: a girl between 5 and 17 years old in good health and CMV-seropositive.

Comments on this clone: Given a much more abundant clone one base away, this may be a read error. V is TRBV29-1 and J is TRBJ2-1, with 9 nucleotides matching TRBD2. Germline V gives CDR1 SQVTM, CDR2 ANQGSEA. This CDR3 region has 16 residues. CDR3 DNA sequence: TGCAGCGTCGTCGCCCCCTGGCGGGAGGGCTACAATGAGCAGCTCTTC. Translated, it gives CSVVAPWREGYNEQLF.

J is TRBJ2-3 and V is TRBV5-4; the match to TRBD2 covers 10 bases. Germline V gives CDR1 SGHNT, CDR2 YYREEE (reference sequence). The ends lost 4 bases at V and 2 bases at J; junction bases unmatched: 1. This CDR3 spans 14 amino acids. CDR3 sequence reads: CASSGLADTDTQYF. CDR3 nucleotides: TGTGCCAGCAGCGGACTAGCGGACACAGATACGCAGTATTTT.

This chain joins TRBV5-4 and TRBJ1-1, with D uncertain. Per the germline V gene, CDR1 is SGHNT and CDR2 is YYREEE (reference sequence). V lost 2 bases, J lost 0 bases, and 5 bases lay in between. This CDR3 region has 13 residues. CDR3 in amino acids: CASSLRVNTEAFF. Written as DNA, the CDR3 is TGTGCCAGCAGCTTACGGGTGAACACTGAAGCTTTCTTT. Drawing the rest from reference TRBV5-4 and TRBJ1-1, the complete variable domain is ETGVTQSPTHLIKTRGQQVTLRCSSQSGHNTVSWYQQALGQGPQFIFQYYREEENGRGNFPPRFSGLQFPNYSSELNVNALELDDSALYLCASSLRVNTEAFFGQGTRLTVV.

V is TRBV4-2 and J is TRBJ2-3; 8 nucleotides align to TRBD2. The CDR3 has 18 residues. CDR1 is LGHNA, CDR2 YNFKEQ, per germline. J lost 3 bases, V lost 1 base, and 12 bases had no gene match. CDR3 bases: TGTGCCAGCAGCCAAGCCAGCGGGGGAGGTGGGAGGACAGATACGCAGTATTTT. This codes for CASSQASGGGGRTDTQYF.

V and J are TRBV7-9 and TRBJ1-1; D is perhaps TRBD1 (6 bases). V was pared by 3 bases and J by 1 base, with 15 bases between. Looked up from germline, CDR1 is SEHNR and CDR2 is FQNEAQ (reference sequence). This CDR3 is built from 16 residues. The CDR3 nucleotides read TGTGCCAGCAGCTTTTTTCGGGCGACAGGGAACACTGAAGCTTTCTTT. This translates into CASSFFRATGNTEAFF.

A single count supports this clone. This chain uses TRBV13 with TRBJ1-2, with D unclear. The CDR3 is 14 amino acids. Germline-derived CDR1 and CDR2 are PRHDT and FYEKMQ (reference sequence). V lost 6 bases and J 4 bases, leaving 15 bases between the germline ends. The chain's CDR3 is CASRTYWAGYGYTF. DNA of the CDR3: TGTGCCAGCAGGACGTACTGGGCGGGCTATGGCTACACCTTC.

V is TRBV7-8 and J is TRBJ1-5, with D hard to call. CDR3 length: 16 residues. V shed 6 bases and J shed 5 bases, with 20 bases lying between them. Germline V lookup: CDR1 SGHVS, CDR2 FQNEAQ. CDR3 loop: CASSGPTVLQDQPQHF. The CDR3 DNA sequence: TGTGCCAGCAGTGGGCCGACCGTACTTCAGGATCAGCCCCAGCATTTT.

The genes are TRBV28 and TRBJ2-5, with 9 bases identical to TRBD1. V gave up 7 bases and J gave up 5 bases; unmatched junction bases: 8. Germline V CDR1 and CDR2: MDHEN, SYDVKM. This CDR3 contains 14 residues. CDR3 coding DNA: TGTGCCAGCAACCGGGACAGGGTCCCGGAGACCCAGTACTTC. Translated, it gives CASNRDRVPETQYF.

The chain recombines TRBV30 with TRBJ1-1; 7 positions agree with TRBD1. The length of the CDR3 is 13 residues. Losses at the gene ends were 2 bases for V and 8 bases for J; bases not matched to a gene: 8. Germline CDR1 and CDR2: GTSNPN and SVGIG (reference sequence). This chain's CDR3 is CAWSLPPDREAFF. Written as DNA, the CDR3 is TGTGCCTGGAGTCTCCCCCCGGACAGGGAAGCTTTCTTT.

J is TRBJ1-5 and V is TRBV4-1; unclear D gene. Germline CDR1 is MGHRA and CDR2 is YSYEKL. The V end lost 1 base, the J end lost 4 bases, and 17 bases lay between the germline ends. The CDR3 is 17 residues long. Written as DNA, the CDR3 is TGCGCCAGCAGCCAAGTTCCCCTTTTGGCCGCTAATCAGCCCCAGCATTTT. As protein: CASSQVPLLAANQPQHF.

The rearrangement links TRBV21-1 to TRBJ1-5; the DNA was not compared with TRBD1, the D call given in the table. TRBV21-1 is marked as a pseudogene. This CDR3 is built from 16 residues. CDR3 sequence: CASSKVSDRSMYPQHF. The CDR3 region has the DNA TGTGCCAGCAGCAAAGTATCGGACAGGTCAATGTATCCCCAGCATTTT.

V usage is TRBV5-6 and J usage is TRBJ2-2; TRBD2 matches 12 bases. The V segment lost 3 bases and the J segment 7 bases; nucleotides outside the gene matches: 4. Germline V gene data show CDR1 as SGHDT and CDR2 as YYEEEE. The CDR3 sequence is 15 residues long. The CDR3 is CASSSSGRASGELFF. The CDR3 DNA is TGTGCCAGCAGCTCTAGCGGGAGGGCAAGCGGGGAGCTGTTTTTT.

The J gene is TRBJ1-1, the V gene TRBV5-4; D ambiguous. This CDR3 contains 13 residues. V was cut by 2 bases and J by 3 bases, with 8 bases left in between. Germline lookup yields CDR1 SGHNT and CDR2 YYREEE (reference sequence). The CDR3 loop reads CASSFNIDTEAFF. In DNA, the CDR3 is TGTGCCAGCAGCTTTAATATAGACACTGAAGCTTTCTTT.

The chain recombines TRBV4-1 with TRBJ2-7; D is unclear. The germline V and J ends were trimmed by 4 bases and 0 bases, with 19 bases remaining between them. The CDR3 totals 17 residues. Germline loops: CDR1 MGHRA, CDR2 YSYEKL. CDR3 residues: CASSRQPPALSSYEQYF. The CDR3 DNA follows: TGCGCCAGCAGCCGCCAACCTCCCGCATTGAGCTCCTACGAGCAGTACTTC.

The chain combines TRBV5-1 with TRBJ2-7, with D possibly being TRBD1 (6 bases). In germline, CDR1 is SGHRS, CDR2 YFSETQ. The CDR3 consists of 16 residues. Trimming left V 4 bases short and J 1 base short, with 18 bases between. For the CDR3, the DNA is TGCGCCAGCAGCCCGGGCACGGACAGTTTTTCCTACGAGCAGTACTTC. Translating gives CASSPGTDSFSYEQYF.

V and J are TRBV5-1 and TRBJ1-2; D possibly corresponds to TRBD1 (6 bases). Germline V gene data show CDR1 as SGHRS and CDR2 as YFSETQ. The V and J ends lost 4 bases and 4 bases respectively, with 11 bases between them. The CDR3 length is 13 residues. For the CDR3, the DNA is TGCGCCAGCAGCCCGGGACACCTCTATGGCTACACCTTC. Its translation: CASSPGHLYGYTF.

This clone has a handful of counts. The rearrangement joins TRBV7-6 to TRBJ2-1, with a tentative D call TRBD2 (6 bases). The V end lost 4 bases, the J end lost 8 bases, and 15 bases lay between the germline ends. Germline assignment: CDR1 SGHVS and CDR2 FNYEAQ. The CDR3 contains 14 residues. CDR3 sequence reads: CASSSPYGRDEQFF. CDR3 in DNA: TGTGCCAGCAGCTCCCCCTACGGGAGAGATGAGCAGTTCTTC.

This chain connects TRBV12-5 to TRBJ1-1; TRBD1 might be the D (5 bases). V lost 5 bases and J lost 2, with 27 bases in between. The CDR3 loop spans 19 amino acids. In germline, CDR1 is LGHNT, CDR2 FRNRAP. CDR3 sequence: CASGGGSAVANRPNTEAFF. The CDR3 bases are TGTGCTAGTGGTGGGGGGTCCGCCGTGGCGAATCGCCCAAACACTGAAGCTTTCTTT. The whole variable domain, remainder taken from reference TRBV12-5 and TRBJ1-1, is DARVTQTPRHKVTEMGQEVTMRCQPILGHNTVFWYRQTMMQGLELLAYFRNRAPLDDSGMPKDRFSAEMPDATLATLKIQPSEPRDSAVYFCASGGGSAVANRPNTEAFFGQGTRLTVV.

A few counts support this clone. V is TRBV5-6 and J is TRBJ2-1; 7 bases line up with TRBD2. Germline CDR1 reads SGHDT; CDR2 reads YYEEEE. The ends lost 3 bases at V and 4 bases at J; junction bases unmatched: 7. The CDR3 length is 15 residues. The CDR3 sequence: CASSSASGSYNEQFF. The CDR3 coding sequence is TGTGCCAGCAGCTCCGCTAGCGGTTCTTACAATGAGCAGTTCTTC.

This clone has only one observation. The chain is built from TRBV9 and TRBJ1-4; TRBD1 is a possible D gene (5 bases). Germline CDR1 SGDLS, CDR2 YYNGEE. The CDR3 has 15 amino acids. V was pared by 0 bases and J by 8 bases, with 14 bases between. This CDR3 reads CASSVGGGRGEKLFF. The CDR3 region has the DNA TGTGCCAGCAGCGTAGGTGGGGGTCGGGGGGAAAAACTGTTTTTT. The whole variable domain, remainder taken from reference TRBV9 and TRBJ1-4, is DSGVTQTPKHLITATGQRVTLRCSPRSGDLSVYWYQQSLDQGLQFLIQYYNGEERAKGNILERFSAQQFPDLHSELNLSSLELGDSALYFCASSVGGGRGEKLFFGSGTQLSVL.

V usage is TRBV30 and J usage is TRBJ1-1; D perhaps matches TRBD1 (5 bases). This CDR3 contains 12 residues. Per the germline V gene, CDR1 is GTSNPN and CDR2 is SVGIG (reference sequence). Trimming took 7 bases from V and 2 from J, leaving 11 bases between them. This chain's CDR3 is CASGRANTEAFF. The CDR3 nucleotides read TGTGCCTCCGGCAGGGCAAACACTGAAGCTTTCTTT. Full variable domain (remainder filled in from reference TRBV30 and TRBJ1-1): SQTIHQWPATLVQPVGSPLSLECTVEGTSNPNLYWYRQAAGRGLQLLFYSVGIGQISSEVPQNLSASRPQDRQFILSSKKLLLSDSGFYLCASGRANTEAFFGQGTRLTVV.

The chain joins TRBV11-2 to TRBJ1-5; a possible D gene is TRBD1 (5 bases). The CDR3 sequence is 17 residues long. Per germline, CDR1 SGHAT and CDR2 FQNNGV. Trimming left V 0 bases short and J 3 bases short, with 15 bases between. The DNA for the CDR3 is TGTGCCAGCAGCTTAGAATTGGCGACAGCCCTCAATCAGCCCCAGCATTTT. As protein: CASSLELATALNQPQHF.

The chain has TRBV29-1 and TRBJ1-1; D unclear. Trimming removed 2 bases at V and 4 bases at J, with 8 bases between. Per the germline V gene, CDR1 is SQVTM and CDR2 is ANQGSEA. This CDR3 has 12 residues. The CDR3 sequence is CSVELRGTEAFF. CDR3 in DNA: TGCAGCGTTGAACTGCGGGGCACTGAAGCTTTCTTT.

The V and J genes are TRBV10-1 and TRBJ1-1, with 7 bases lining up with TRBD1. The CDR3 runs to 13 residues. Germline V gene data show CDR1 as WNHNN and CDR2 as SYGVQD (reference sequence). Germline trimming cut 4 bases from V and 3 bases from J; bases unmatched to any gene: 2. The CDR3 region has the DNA TGCGCCAGCAGTGGGACAGGTCACACTGAAGCTTTCTTT. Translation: CASSGTGHTEAFF.